The 13 T cell receptor beta chains in this list originate from one sample, sequenced in a study of T cell repertoires in cytomegalovirus infection. TCRdb fed the reads into MiXCR, producing one record per CDR3 protein. The top ten clones hold 18% of a sample with roughly 700,000 distinct CDR3 sequences, around a third of them seen once. For these receptors, no antigen is known. The input for sequencing was cultured PBMCs, taken from culture after CMV antigen stimulation. These receptors all stem from a human donor in good health (CMV status not recorded). Some clones in this sample may be carry-over from other donors' samples.

This clonotype was found many times. This chain joins TRBV7-2 and TRBJ2-5, with D perhaps matching TRBD2 (6 bases). Germline CDR1 SGHTA, CDR2 FQGNSA. The ends were cut back, 7 bases at V and 2 bases at J, with 14 bases in the middle. The CDR3 is 14 amino acids. The CDR3 is CASTRGLPQETQYF. CDR3 nucleotide sequence: TGTGCCAGCACCCGAGGACTACCTCAAGAGACCCAGTACTTC.

This clonotype appeared once. V is TRBV20-1 and J is TRBJ1-1; D unresolved. The V gene's germline CDR1 is DFQATT and CDR2 SNEGSKA (reference sequence). V was shortened by 0 bases and J by 1 base, with 6 bases between the two germline ends. This CDR3 has 13 residues. CDR3 protein: CSARDVGNTEAFF. The CDR3 nucleotides are TGCAGTGCTAGAGATGTGGGGAACACTGAAGCTTTCTTT.

This clonotype was seen ten or more times. This rearrangement joins TRBV7-2 to TRBJ1-4, with D unresolved. V lost 5 bases, J lost 8 bases, and 18 bases lay in between. CDR1 is SGHTA and CDR2 is FQGNSA in the germline V gene. The CDR3 contains 15 residues. The CDR3 protein is CASSPWSPNGEKLFF. In nucleotides, the CDR3 is TGTGCCAGCAGCCCCTGGTCGCCTAACGGAGAAAAACTGTTTTTT.

The CDR3 DNA reads as TGTGCCAGCAGCGCCGCCGGGACAGGGGGGGAGACCCAGTACTTC. Translation gives CASSAAGTGGETQYF. The chain has TRBV9 and TRBJ2-5; 11 bases are a match to TRBD1. Germline CDR1 and CDR2: SGDLS and YYNGEE. V was clipped by 3 bases and J by 5 bases; unmatched bases: 6. The CDR3 is made up of 15 amino acids.

This clonotype was seen many times. This chain joins TRBV12-3 or TRBV12-4 and TRBJ1-1; tentatively, D is TRBD1 (5 bases). V shed 5 bases and J shed 11 bases, with 24 bases lying between them. The CDR3 has 15 residues. The CDR3 is CASSTFGTGPDGAFF. The CDR3 region has the DNA TGTGCCAGCAGTACGTTCGGGACCGGACCGGATGGGGCTTTCTTT.

The V and J genes are TRBV20-1 and TRBJ1-1; D call uncertain. V lost 3 bases and J lost 0, with 17 bases in between. The CDR3 extends over 16 amino acids. The V gene's germline CDR1 is DFQATT and CDR2 SNEGSKA (reference sequence). Here the CDR3 reads CSARQKRRPVNTEAFF. Written as DNA, the CDR3 is TGCAGTGCTAGGCAGAAACGCAGGCCCGTGAACACTGAAGCTTTCTTT.

V usage is TRBV7-6 and J usage is TRBJ2-7; unclear D gene. The CDR3 totals 14 residues. V lost 5 bases to trimming and J lost 4 bases, with 15 bases between them. From germline, CDR1 is SGHVS and CDR2 FNYEAQ. CDR3: CASSPKDGRYEQYF. For the CDR3, the DNA is TGTGCCAGCAGCCCAAAAGACGGGCGTTACGAGCAGTACTTC.

This clonotype was seen a handful of times. V and J are TRBV20-1 and TRBJ1-2; TRBD1 matches 9 bases. The CDR3 extends over 14 amino acids. Germline V gene data show CDR1 as DFQATT and CDR2 as SNEGSKA (reference sequence). V lost 0 bases and J lost 6; bases outside the gene matches: 5. The CDR3 DNA sequence: TGCAGTGCTAGAGATCCGGGACAGGGCGATGGCTACACCTTC. It encodes CSARDPGQGDGYTF.

This clonotype occurred many times. The chain employs TRBV7-6 and TRBJ2-5; 8 nucleotides agree with TRBD1. The CDR3 has 17 amino acids. Germline V CDR1 and CDR2: SGHVS, FNYEAQ. V trimming: 1 base; J trimming: 0 bases; junction bases outside the gene matches: 7. In nucleotides, the CDR3 is TGTGCCAGCAGCTTAGACAGGACAGGGCGGGACCAAGAGACCCAGTACTTC. Translated, it gives CASSLDRTGRDQETQYF.

This clonotype was picked up a small number of times. The CDR3 reads CASRGPGTYYNEQFF. The CDR3, as DNA: TGTGCCAGCAGGGGACCCGGGACATACTACAATGAGCAGTTCTTC. The chain carries TRBV6-1 and TRBJ2-1, with D possibly TRBD1 on 6 matching bases. The CDR3 totals 15 residues. Trimming cost V 6 bases and J 3 bases, with 15 bases left between them. The germline V gene encodes CDR1 MNHNS and CDR2 SASEGT.

This chain connects TRBV11-2 to TRBJ2-3, with 15 positions matching TRBD2. This CDR3 spans 18 amino acids. The germline gives CDR1 SGHAT, CDR2 FQNNGV. Trimming cost V 5 bases and J 6 bases; bases outside gene matches: 12. The CDR3 reads CASSPLGGLAGGVDTQYF. CDR3 in DNA: TGTGCCAGCAGCCCTCTAGGGGGACTAGCGGGGGGAGTCGATACGCAGTATTTT.

J is TRBJ1-1 and V is TRBV19, with 9 bases fitting TRBD1. CDR3 length: 16 residues. V was pared by 6 bases and J by 3 bases, with 11 bases of the junction left unmatched. CDR1 and CDR2 (germline): LNHDA, SQIVND (reference sequence). CDR3 loop: CASRPRTGVEDTEAFF. The CDR3 coding sequence is TGTGCCAGTAGACCCCGGACAGGGGTCGAAGACACTGAAGCTTTCTTT.

Only a few counts were recorded for this clonotype. The chain links TRBV27 to TRBJ1-1; D not resolved. Germline-derived CDR1 and CDR2 are MNHEY and SMNVEV (reference sequence). Trimming shortened V by 4 bases and J by 6 bases, and 15 bases separated the two germline ends. The CDR3 has 14 amino acids. CDR3 nucleotides: TGTGCCAGCAGTTGGGCCAGAGAAGACTCTGAAGCTTTCTTT. Amino acids: CASSWAREDSEAFF.